The 25 T cell receptor beta chains below come from one sample, sequenced in a study of blood T cells in healthy people across ages. Then a second PCR, running roughly 6 to 11 cycles, was carried out with a sample-barcoded 5' primer and a J-beta primer mix. TCRdb reprocessed the 5' RACE reads via MiXCR and lists one record per CDR3 protein. The sample carries approximately 850,000 distinct CDR3 sequences, about 42% recorded once. The sample consisted of blood. These receptors all stem from a man aged 60-69 years in good health.

This clonotype has more than one count but fewer than ten. This chain joins TRBV3-1 and TRBJ2-3; TRBD2 agrees at 7 bases. Germline CDR1 and CDR2: LGHDT and YNNKEL (reference sequence). CDR3 length: 15 amino acids. V lost 6 bases, J lost 2 bases, and 8 bases stayed unmatched. For the CDR3, the DNA is TGTGCCAGCAGGACCGGGACTACGACCACAGATACGCAGTATTTT. Translating it yields CASRTGTTTTDTQYF.

The chain links TRBV6-5 to TRBJ1-6; possibly TRBD1 for D (5 bases). The ends were cut back, 3 bases at V and 7 bases at J, with 16 bases in the middle. Germline assignment: CDR1 MNHEY and CDR2 SVGAGI. The CDR3 covers 16 residues. CDR3 sequence: CASSYEAGRTNSPLHF. The CDR3 region has the DNA TGTGCCAGCAGTTATGAGGCAGGGCGAACGAATTCACCCCTCCACTTT.

This clonotype was recorded many times. The V and J genes are TRBV9 and TRBJ1-6; D may be TRBD1 (5 bases). Per germline, CDR1 SGDLS and CDR2 YYNGEE. Trimming took 4 bases from V and 8 from J, leaving 16 bases between them. This CDR3 has 15 amino acids. The CDR3 nucleotides read TGTGCCAGCAGCACGAAACCGGGACTGGATTCACCCCTCCACTTT. Its translation is CASSTKPGLDSPLHF.

This rearrangement joins TRBV6-1 to TRBJ1-5; D gene ambiguous. The CDR3 spans 15 residues. Germline V gene sequence: CDR1 MNHNS, CDR2 SASEGT. Trimming pared 6 bases from V and 0 bases from J, leaving 12 bases between. CDR3 in DNA: TGTGCCAGCAGGATCGGGAGTAATAGCAATCAGCCCCAGCATTTT. Amino acid sequence: CASRIGSNSNQPQHF.

The rearrangement links TRBV9 to TRBJ2-2; 13 bases line up with TRBD2. CDR1 and CDR2 (germline): SGDLS, YYNGEE. CDR3 length equals 20 residues. V dropped 4 bases and J dropped 1; count of bases not matched to a gene: 13. CDR3 residues: CASSNPGLAGDRKNTGELFF. DNA for the CDR3: TGTGCCAGCAGCAACCCAGGACTAGCGGGGGACCGGAAGAACACCGGGGAGCTGTTTTTT. Supplemented by reference TRBV9 and TRBJ2-2, the full variable domain reads DSGVTQTPKHLITATGQRVTLRCSPRSGDLSVYWYQQSLDQGLQFLIQYYNGEERAKGNILERFSAQQFPDLHSELNLSSLELGDSALYFCASSNPGLAGDRKNTGELFFGEGSRLTVL.

In regard to this clonotype: This may be a read error: a much more frequent sequence differs by one nucleotide. The genes are TRBV29-1 and TRBJ2-7; no definite D call. Trimming took off 6 bases at V and 0 bases at J, with 9 bases between the two ends. Germline values: CDR1 SQVTM, CDR2 ANQGSEA. This CDR3 comprises 12 residues. The CDR3 nucleotides read TGCAGCGTCGTGCATTCCTCCTACGAGCAGTACTTC. Encoded protein: CSVVHSSYEQYF.

This clonotype was found a few times. The chain combines TRBV20-1 with TRBJ2-5; possibly TRBD1 for D (6 bases). The CDR3 runs to 16 residues. Between the trimmed V and J ends, which lost 1 base and 3 bases, there was a span of 18 bases. Germline loops: CDR1 DFQATT, CDR2 SNEGSKA (reference sequence). CDR3 protein: CSARARYPGDKETQYF. CDR3 bases: TGCAGTGCTAGAGCCCGGTATCCAGGGGATAAAGAGACCCAGTACTTC.

This clonotype was seen only a few times. V is TRBV10-3 and J is TRBJ2-7; D may be TRBD1 (6 bases). This CDR3 has 14 amino acids. CDR1 is ENHRY, CDR2 SYGVKD, per germline. V lost 7 bases, J lost 1 base, and 14 bases lay in between. The chain's CDR3 is CAINSQGVSYEQYF. CDR3 DNA: TGTGCCATCAATTCACAGGGCGTATCCTACGAGCAGTACTTC.

The gene calls are TRBV6-6 and TRBJ2-2, with 8 nucleotides matching TRBD1. This CDR3 contains 13 residues. Trimming at V came to 5 bases and at J to 8 bases, leaving 4 bases not matched to a gene. Germline V lookup: CDR1 MNHNY, CDR2 SVGAGI (reference sequence). The CDR3 sequence is CASSDRDRGELFF. In DNA form, the CDR3 reads TGTGCCAGCAGTGACAGGGACAGGGGGGAGCTGTTTTTT.

The rearrangement links TRBV6-5 to TRBJ2-2; 8 bases agree with TRBD1. The J segment lost 3 bases and the V segment lost 4 bases, leaving 4 bases of the junction unmatched. Per germline, CDR1 MNHEY and CDR2 SVGAGI. The CDR3 consists of 15 residues. CDR3 in amino acids: CASSSKTGDTGELFF. The CDR3, as DNA: TGTGCCAGCAGTTCCAAGACAGGGGACACCGGGGAGCTGTTTTTT.

This chain connects TRBV10-3 to TRBJ2-7; 12 bases agree with TRBD2. The CDR3 loop spans 16 amino acids. After removal of 5 bases from V and 7 bases from J, the junction contained 12 bases not matched to a gene. Germline-derived CDR1 and CDR2 are ENHRY and SYGVKD. The CDR3 DNA reads TGTGCCATCAGTAATGGACTAGCGGGGACAAACAATGAGCAGTACTTC. Translating it yields CAISNGLAGTNNEQYF.

This rearrangement joins TRBV15 to TRBJ2-5; possibly TRBD1 or TRBD2 for D (5 bases each). The J call may be wrong; the DNA end is better matched by TRBJ2-7. Per germline, CDR1 LNHNV and CDR2 YYDKDF (reference sequence). The CDR3 runs 17 residues. The DNA of the CDR3 is TGTGCCACCAGCAGGGGAAAACCCGGGGACCGGCTCTACGAGCAGTACTTC. Its protein is CATSRGKPGDRLYEQYF.

This clonotype was observed a few times. This chain joins TRBV11-3 and TRBJ2-7, with 8 bases aligning to TRBD1. Matching the DNA end better, TRBJ2-5 makes the J call doubtful. The CDR3 has 14 residues. Germline CDR1 is SGHNT and CDR2 is YENEEA. CDR3 amino acids: CASSPDRGIETQYF. The CDR3 nucleotides are TGTGCCAGCAGTCCCGACAGGGGAATCGAGACCCAGTACTTC.

This clonotype was counted ten times or more. This rearrangement joins TRBV7-2 to TRBJ2-7, with D perhaps matching TRBD2 (6 bases). Trimming removed 1 base at V and 7 bases at J, with 14 bases between. The CDR3 spans 14 residues. CDR1 is SGHTA, CDR2 FQGNSA, per germline. CDR3 coding DNA: TGTGCCAGCAGCTTAGATTGGGGGGTTCGGGAGCAGTACTTC. This translates into CASSLDWGVREQYF.

This clonotype was detected ten times or more. The rearrangement joins TRBV4-1 to TRBJ2-7; 10 bases are shared with TRBD2. Trimming at V came to 3 bases and at J to 3 bases, leaving 5 bases not matched to a gene. CDR3 size: 15 residues. The V gene's germline CDR1 is MGHRA and CDR2 YSYEKL. CDR3 residues: CASSQQRGGIYEQYF. The CDR3 DNA is TGCGCCAGCAGCCAGCAGCGGGGGGGTATCTACGAGCAGTACTTC.

The chain links TRBV6-2 or TRBV6-3 to TRBJ1-1, with D uncertain. Trimming left V 6 bases short and J 6 bases short, with 14 bases between. The CDR3 runs 13 residues. Germline V CDR1 and CDR2: MNHEY, SVGEGT. The CDR3 protein is CASRLFPGPEAFF. DNA for the CDR3: TGTGCCAGCAGGCTATTTCCGGGTCCTGAAGCTTTCTTT.

This clonotype was seen a handful of times. The genes are TRBV5-1 and TRBJ2-1, with a tentative D call TRBD2 (5 bases). The CDR3 spans 16 residues. The germline V gene has CDR1 SGHRS and CDR2 YFSETQ. Trimming took 0 bases from V and 0 from J, leaving 10 bases between them. The CDR3: CASSLAGLSSYNEQFF. The DNA of the CDR3 is TGCGCCAGCAGCTTGGCGGGGTTGAGCTCCTACAATGAGCAGTTCTTC.

Note on this clonotype: Given a much more abundant clone one base away, this may be a read error. The V and J genes are TRBV12-3 or TRBV12-4 and TRBJ1-2; D remains unclear. The length of the CDR3 is 13 residues. The CDR3 is CTSSPLGSYGYTF. Written as DNA, the CDR3 is TGTACCAGCAGCCCCTTGGGCTCCTATGGCTACACCTTC.

This clonotype appeared once. The chain carries TRBV25-1 and TRBJ2-3; no clear D gene. V shed 5 bases and J shed 5 bases, with 11 bases lying between them. The CDR3 loop spans 13 amino acids. Germline V CDR1 and CDR2: MGHDK, SYGVNS. The CDR3 coding sequence is TGTGCCAGCAGTAAAAACCCCCTAGATACGCAGTATTTT. Residues: CASSKNPLDTQYF.

This clonotype was counted ten times or more. This rearrangement joins TRBV20-1 to TRBJ2-7; TRBD2 agrees at 11 bases. CDR3 size: 14 residues. Germline V gene sequence: CDR1 DFQATT, CDR2 SNEGSKA (reference sequence). With 5 bases clipped from V and 3 bases from J, the junction kept 6 bases outside the gene matches. The CDR3 here is CSAYLTSGVYEQYF. CDR3 nucleotides: TGCAGTGCTTACCTGACTAGCGGGGTCTACGAGCAGTACTTC.

The chain joins TRBV4-1 to TRBJ1-1; D is perhaps TRBD1 (6 bases). Trimming left V 5 bases short and J 8 bases short, with 15 bases between. The CDR3 covers 13 residues. Germline loops: CDR1 MGHRA, CDR2 YSYEKL. The DNA for the CDR3 is TGCGCCAGCAGCAAACGACAGGCGGAGGAAGCTTTCTTT. Translation gives CASSKRQAEEAFF.

This chain joins TRBV6-2 or TRBV6-3 and TRBJ2-7, with TRBD1 matching 9 bases. Germline V gene sequence: CDR1 MNHEY, CDR2 SVGEGT. The J segment lost 0 bases and the V segment lost 0 bases, leaving 3 bases of the junction unmatched. The CDR3 spans 16 residues. CDR3 protein: CASSYSEDRGSYEQYF. CDR3 coding DNA: TGTGCCAGCAGTTACTCCGAGGACAGGGGCTCCTACGAGCAGTACTTC.

J is TRBJ2-1 and V is TRBV6-2 or TRBV6-3; 14 nucleotides agree with TRBD2. Losses at the gene ends were 8 bases for V and 0 bases for J; bases not matched to a gene: 6. Looked up from germline, CDR1 is MNHEY and CDR2 is SVGEGT. The CDR3 is made up of 17 amino acids. Here the CDR3 DNA reads TGTGCCAGCGAGGGGACTAGCGGGGGACACTCCTACAATGAGCAGTTCTTC. As protein: CASEGTSGGHSYNEQFF.

The chain is built from TRBV6-1 and TRBJ2-3; a possible D gene is TRBD1 (6 bases). CDR3 length: 14 residues. V lost 8 bases and J lost 6, with 18 bases in between. CDR1 and CDR2 from the germline V gene are MNHNS and SASEGT. In DNA, the CDR3 is TGTGCCAGCCTAAACGAGGGGGTCGCGGATACGCAGTATTTT. Translating gives CASLNEGVADTQYF.

This clonotype was detected once. The genes are TRBV6-2 or TRBV6-3 and TRBJ1-4, with no clear D. The CDR3 contains 15 residues. The V and J ends lost 4 bases and 5 bases respectively, with 14 bases between them. CDR1 is MNHEY, CDR2 SVGEGT, per germline. Written as DNA, the CDR3 is TGTGCCAGCAGTTCCCTGGAGGCGGGAAATGAAAAACTGTTTTTT. Protein: CASSSLEAGNEKLFF.